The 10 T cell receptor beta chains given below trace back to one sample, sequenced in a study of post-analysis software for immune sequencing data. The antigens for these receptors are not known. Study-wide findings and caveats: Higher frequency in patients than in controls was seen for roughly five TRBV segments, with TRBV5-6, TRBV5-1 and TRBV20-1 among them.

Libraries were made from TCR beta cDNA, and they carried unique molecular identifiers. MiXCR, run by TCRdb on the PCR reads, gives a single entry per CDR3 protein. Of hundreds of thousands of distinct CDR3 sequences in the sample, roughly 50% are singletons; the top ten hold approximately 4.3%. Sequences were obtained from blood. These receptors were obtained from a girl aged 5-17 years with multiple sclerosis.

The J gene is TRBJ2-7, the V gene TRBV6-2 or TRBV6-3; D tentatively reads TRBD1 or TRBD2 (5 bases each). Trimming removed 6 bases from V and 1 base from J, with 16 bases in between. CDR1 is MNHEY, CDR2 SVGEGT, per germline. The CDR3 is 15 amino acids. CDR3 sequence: CASSPWGIGSYEQYF. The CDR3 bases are TGTGCCAGCAGCCCATGGGGGATCGGATCCTACGAGCAGTACTTC.

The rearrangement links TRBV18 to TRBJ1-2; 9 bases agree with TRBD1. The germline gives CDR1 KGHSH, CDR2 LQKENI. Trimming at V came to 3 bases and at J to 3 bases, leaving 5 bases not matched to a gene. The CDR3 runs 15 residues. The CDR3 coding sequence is TGTGCCAGCTCACCCCAACAGGGGGCGGACTATGGCTACACCTTC. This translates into CASSPQQGADYGYTF.

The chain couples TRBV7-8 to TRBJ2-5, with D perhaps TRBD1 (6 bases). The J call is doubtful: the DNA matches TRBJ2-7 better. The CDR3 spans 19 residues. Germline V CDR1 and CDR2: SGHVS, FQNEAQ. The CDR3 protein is CASSSGRAAGTNLPYEQYF. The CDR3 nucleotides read TGTGCCAGCAGCTCGGGGCGAGCGGCCGGGACAAACCTGCCCTACGAGCAGTACTTC.

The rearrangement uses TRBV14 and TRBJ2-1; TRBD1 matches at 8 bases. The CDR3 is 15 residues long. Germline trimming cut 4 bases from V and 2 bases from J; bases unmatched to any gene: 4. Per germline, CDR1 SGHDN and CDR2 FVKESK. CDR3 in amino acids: CASSLGQDTYNEQFF. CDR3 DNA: TGTGCCAGCAGCCTGGGACAGGACACCTACAATGAGCAGTTCTTC.

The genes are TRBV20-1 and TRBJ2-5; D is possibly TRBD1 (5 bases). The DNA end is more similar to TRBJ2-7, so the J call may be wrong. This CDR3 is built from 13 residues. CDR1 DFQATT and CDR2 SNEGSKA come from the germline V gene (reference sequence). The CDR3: CSASRGTGYEQYF. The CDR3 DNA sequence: TGCAGTGCTAGTAGGGGCACCGGATACGAGCAGTACTTC.

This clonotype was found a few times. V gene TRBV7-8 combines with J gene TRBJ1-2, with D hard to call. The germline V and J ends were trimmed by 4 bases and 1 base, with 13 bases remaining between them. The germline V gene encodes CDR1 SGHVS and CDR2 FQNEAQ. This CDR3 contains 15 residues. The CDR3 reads CASSSSSNFNYGYTF. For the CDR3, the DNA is TGTGCCAGCAGCTCTTCCAGCAATTTTAACTATGGCTACACCTTC.

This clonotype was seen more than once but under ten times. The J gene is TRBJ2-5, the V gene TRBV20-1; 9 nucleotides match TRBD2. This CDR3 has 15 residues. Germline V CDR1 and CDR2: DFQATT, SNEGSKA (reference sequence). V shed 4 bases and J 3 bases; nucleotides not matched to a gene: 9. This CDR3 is CSATPASGGKETQYF. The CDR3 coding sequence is TGCAGTGCTACTCCAGCAAGCGGGGGGAAAGAGACCCAGTACTTC.

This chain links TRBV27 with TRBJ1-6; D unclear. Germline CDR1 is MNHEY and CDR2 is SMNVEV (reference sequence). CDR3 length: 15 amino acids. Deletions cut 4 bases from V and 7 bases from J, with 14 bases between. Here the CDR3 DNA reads TGTGCCAGCAGTTCTCCAGGACCACCCAATTCACCCCTCCACTTT. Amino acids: CASSSPGPPNSPLHF.

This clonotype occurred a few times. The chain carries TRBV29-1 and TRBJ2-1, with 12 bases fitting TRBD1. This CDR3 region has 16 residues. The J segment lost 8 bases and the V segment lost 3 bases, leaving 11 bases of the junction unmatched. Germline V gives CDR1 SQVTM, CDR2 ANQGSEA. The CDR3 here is CSVDFRDRGRGDEQFF. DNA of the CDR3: TGCAGCGTTGATTTCCGGGACAGGGGGCGAGGGGATGAGCAGTTCTTC.

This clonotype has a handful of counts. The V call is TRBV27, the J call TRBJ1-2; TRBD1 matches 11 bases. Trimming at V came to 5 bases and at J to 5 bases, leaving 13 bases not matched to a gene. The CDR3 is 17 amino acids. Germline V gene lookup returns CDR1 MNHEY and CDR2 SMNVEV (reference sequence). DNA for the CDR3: TGTGCCAGCAGTCCAGGACAGGGGGCGCCTGGGCTATATGGCTACACCTTC. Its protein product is CASSPGQGAPGLYGYTF.